The sequence of this T cell receptor beta chain was determined in a study of blood T cell repertoires in COVID-19. Study overall: There were acute and convalescent COVID-19 samples, and they came from the United States, Italy and Spain.

V was clipped by 4 bases and J by 6 bases; unmatched bases: 12. Germline V gives CDR1 LGHDT, CDR2 YNNKEL (reference sequence). This CDR3 comprises 16 residues. Profiled with immunoSEQ multiplex PCR; TCRdb holds only in-frame clones, not every one. The sample includes around 150,000 clones, about 81% of them seen just once. This rearrangement joins TRBV3-1 (or the pseudogene TRBV3-2) to TRBJ2-3, with 8 positions matching TRBD2. Sequencing used peripheral blood. This sequence originates from a human donor in a cohort sampled during active COVID-19. CDR3 sequence reads: CASSPLAGISWDTQYF. The CDR3 coding sequence is TGTGCCAGCAGCCCCCTAGCGGGTATCTCTTGGGATACGCAGTATTTT.